The 10 T cell receptor beta chains given below trace back to one sample, sequenced in a study of identical twins. TCRdb passed the 5' RACE reads through MiXCR, listing each CDR3 protein once. The sample includes a few hundred thousand distinct CDR3 sequences, roughly 18% of them seen just once. Sequenced sample: naive T cells sorted from blood. The origin of the receptors is a man between 50 and 59 years old in good health.

This CDR3 is CSAHGQESSYEQYF. CDR3 sequence (DNA): TGCAGTGCTCATGGCCAGGAAAGCTCCTACGAGCAGTACTTC. The chain carries TRBV20-1 and TRBJ2-7; the D is unclear. This CDR3 spans 14 amino acids. Per germline, CDR1 DFQATT and CDR2 SNEGSKA (reference sequence). The V gene lost 5 bases and the J gene lost 0 bases, with 14 bases spanning the gap.

The chain links TRBV19 to TRBJ2-1; 9 bases fit TRBD2. This CDR3 has 15 amino acids. Trimming took 6 bases from V and 6 from J; bases not matched to a gene: 9. The germline CDR1 and CDR2 sequences are LNHDA and SQIVND (reference sequence). This CDR3 reads CASSFLAGWRNEQFF. Here the CDR3 DNA reads TGTGCCAGTAGCTTTCTAGCGGGATGGCGCAATGAGCAGTTCTTC. Full variable domain (remainder filled in from reference TRBV19 and TRBJ2-1): DGGITQSPKYLFRKEGQNVTLSCEQNLNHDAMYWYRQDPGQGLRLIYYSQIVNDFQKGDIAEGYSVSREKKESFPLTVTSAQKNPTAFYLCASSFLAGWRNEQFFGPGTRLTVL.

The genes are TRBV4-3 and TRBJ2-7; 7 bases are a match to TRBD1. This CDR3 comprises 15 residues. Trimming removed 2 bases from V and 9 bases from J; junction bases left unmatched: 13. The germline V gene encodes CDR1 LGHNA and CDR2 YSLEER. Here the CDR3 reads CASSQRGTAAPRQYF. The CDR3 DNA reads TGCGCCAGCAGCCAACGTGGGACAGCGGCCCCCCGGCAGTACTTC.

The chain uses TRBV4-2 and TRBJ2-2, with D possibly being TRBD2 (5 bases). The CDR3 length is 15 residues. V was cut by 1 base and J by 6 bases, with 12 bases left in between. The V gene's germline CDR1 is LGHNA and CDR2 YNFKEQ. In DNA form, the CDR3 reads TGTGCCAGCAGCCAAGTGGCACTAGTCCCCGGGGAGCTGTTTTTT. It yields the protein CASSQVALVPGELFF.

This rearrangement joins TRBV7-2 to TRBJ1-1, with D perhaps TRBD1 (6 bases). The CDR3 runs 14 residues. CDR1 SGHTA and CDR2 FQGNSA come from the germline V gene. Trimming took off 4 bases at V and 5 bases at J, with 14 bases between the two ends. The CDR3 nucleotides are TGTGCCAGCAGCTCAAGGCAGGGGATGACTGAAGCTTTCTTT. Its protein is CASSSRQGMTEAFF.

This clonotype was observed at least ten times. This chain uses TRBV11-2 with TRBJ1-3; D unclear. The CDR3 consists of 15 residues. The germline V gene has CDR1 SGHAT and CDR2 FQNNGV. V was cut by 1 base and J by 2 bases, with 9 bases left in between. The CDR3 DNA follows: TGTGCCAGCAGCTTAGGCTTGAGCCCTGGAAACACCATATATTTT. Protein sequence: CASSLGLSPGNTIYF.

This clonotype was detected many times. The chain couples TRBV2 to TRBJ1-2; D call uncertain. Trimming cost V 4 bases and J 3 bases, with 6 bases left between them. Germline V gene sequence: CDR1 SNHLY, CDR2 FYNNEI. The CDR3 spans 12 residues. Here the CDR3 DNA reads TGTGCCAGCAGTGCTGACTACTATGGCTACACCTTC. The encoded protein is CASSADYYGYTF.

This sequence joins TRBV29-1 and TRBJ2-5; D is undetermined. The germline V and J ends were trimmed by 3 bases and 5 bases, with 13 bases remaining between them. This CDR3 spans 13 amino acids. Germline CDR1 and CDR2: SQVTM and ANQGSEA. The CDR3 is CSVERGVPETQYF. The CDR3, as DNA: TGCAGCGTTGAGCGTGGGGTTCCTGAGACCCAGTACTTC.

The chain couples TRBV29-1 to TRBJ2-1; TRBD2 agrees at 9 bases. The germline V gene has CDR1 SQVTM and CDR2 ANQGSEA. V lost 3 bases to trimming and J lost 4 bases; unmatched junction nucleotides: 1. This CDR3 is 13 amino acids long. CDR3 in amino acids: CSVDLAGYNEQFF. CDR3 nucleotides: TGCAGCGTTGACCTAGCGGGGTACAATGAGCAGTTCTTC.

The chain is built from TRBV27 and TRBJ2-7; possible D gene TRBD1, 5 bases. This CDR3 is 14 amino acids long. Trimming left V 5 bases short and J 5 bases short, with 16 bases between. Looked up from germline, CDR1 is MNHEY and CDR2 is SMNVEV (reference sequence). This CDR3 reads CASSPKPFRDEQYF. The CDR3 DNA reads TGTGCCAGCAGTCCGAAACCGTTCAGGGACGAGCAGTACTTC.